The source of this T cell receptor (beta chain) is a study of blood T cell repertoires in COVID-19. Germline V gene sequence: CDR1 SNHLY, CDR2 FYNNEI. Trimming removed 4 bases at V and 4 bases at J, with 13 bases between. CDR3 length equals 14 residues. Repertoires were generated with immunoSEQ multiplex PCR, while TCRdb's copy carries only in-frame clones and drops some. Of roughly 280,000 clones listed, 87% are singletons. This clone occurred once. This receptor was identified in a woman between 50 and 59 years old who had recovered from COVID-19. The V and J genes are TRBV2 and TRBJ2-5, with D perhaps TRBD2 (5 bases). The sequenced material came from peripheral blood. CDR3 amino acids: CASSVGGGVETQYF. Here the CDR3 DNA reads TGTGCCAGCAGTGTTGGCGGAGGCGTAGAGACCCAGTACTTC.